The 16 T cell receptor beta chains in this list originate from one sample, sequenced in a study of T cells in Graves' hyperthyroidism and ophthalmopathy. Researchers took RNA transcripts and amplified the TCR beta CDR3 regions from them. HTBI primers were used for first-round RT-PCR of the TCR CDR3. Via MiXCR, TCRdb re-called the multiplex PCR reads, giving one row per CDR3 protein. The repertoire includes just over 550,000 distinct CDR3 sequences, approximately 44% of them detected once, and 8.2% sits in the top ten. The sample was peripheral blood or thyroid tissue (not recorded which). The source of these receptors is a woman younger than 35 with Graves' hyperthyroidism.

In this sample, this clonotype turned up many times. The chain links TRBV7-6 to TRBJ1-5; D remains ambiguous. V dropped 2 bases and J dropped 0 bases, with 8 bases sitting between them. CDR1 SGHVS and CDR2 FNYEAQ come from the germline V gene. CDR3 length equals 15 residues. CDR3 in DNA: TGTGCCAGCAGCTTAAATGACAATAGCAATCAGCCCCAGCATTTT. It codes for CASSLNDNSNQPQHF.

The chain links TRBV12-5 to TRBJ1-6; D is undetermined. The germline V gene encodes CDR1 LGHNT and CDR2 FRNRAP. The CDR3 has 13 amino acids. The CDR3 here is CASTPGRDSPLHF. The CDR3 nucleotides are TGTGCCAGCACCCCAGGACGGGATTCACCCCTCCACTTT.

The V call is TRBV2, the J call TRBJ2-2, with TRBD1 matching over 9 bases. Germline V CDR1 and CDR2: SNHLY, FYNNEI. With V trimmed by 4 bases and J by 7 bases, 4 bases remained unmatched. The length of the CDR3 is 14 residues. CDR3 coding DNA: TGTGCCAGCAGTGTCCCGGACAGGGGCGGGGAGCTGTTTTTT. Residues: CASSVPDRGGELFF.

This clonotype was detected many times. The CDR3 DNA reads TGTGCCAGCTTGGGGGGGCGGCAAGAGACCCAGTACTTC. The encoded protein is CASLGGRQETQYF. This chain links TRBV2 with TRBJ2-5, with D possibly matching TRBD2 (7 bases). Germline lookup yields CDR1 SNHLY and CDR2 FYNNEI. Trimming took off 8 bases at V and 2 bases at J, with 12 bases between the two ends. This CDR3 has 13 residues.

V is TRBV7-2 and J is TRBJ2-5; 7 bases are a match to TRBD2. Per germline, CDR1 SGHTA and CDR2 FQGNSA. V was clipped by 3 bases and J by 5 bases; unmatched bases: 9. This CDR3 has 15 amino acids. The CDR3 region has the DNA TGTGCCAGCAGCTTCCCGGGAGGTGGCTCCGAGACCCAGTACTTC. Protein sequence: CASSFPGGGSETQYF.

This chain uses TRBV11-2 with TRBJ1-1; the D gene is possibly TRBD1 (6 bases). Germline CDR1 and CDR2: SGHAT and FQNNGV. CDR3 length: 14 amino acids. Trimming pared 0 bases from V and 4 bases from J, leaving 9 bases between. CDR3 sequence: CASSLETGGTEAFF. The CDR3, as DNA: TGTGCCAGCAGCTTAGAGACAGGAGGCACTGAAGCTTTCTTT.

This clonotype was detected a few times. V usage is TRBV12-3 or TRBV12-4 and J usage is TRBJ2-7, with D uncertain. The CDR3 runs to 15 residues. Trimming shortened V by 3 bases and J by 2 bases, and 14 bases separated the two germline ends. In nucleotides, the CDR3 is TGTGCCAGCAGTTTCTCCAGCAGACTGGCCTACGAGCAGTACTTC. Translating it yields CASSFSSRLAYEQYF.

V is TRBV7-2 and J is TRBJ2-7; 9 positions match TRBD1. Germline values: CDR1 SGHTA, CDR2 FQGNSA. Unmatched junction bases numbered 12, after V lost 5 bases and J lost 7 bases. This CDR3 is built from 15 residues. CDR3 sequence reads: CASSVGQGRFSEQYF. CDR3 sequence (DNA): TGTGCCAGCAGCGTAGGACAGGGGAGGTTTTCTGAGCAGTACTTC.

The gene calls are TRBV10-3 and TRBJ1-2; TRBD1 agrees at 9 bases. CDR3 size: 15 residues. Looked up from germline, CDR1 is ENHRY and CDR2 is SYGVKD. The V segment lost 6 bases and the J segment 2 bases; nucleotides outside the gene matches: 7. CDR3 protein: CAISENRGPNYGYTF. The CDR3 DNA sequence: TGTGCCATCAGCGAAAACAGGGGGCCGAACTATGGCTACACCTTC.

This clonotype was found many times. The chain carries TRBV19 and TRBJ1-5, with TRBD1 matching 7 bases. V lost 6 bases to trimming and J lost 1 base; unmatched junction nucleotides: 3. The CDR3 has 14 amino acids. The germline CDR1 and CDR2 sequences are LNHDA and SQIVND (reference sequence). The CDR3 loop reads CASSGQVSNQPQHF. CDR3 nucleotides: TGTGCCAGTAGCGGACAGGTCAGCAATCAGCCCCAGCATTTT.

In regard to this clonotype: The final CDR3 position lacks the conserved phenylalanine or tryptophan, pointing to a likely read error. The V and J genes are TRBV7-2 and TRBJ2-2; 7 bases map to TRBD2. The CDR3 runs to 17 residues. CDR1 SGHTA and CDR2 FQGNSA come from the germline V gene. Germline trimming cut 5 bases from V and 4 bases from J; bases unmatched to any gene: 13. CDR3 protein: CASSPEAGFGFTGELFC. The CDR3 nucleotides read TGTGCCAGCAGCCCAGAAGCGGGATTCGGCTTCACCGGGGAGCTGTTTTGT.

CDR3 sequence (DNA): TGTGCCAGCAGCTCGGGACAGGGGAACTACGAGCAGTACTTC. Its translation: CASSSGQGNYEQYF. This chain uses TRBV7-3 with TRBJ2-7, with 10 bases that match TRBD1. V lost 4 bases to trimming and J lost 3 bases; unmatched junction nucleotides: 3. Germline V gives CDR1 SGHTA, CDR2 FQGTGA. CDR3 length: 14 amino acids.

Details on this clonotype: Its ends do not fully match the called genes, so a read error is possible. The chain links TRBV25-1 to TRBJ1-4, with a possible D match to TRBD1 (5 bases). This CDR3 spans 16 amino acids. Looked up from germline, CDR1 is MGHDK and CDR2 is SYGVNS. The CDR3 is CASRLNGAGTSEKLFF. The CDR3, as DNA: TGTGCCAGCCGTCTAAACGGGGCTGGGACTAGTGAAAAACTGTTTTTT. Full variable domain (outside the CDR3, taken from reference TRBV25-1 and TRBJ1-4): EADIYQTPRYLVIGTGKKITLECSQTMGHDKMYWYQQDPGMELHLIHYSYGVNSTEKGDLSSESTVSRIRTEHFPLTLESARPSHTSQYLCASRLNGAGTSEKLFFGSGTQLSVL.

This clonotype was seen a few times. The CDR3 coding sequence is TGTGCCAGCAGTGTTCCCCCCCAAGAGACCCAGTACTTC. This translates into CASSVPPQETQYF. The rearrangement links TRBV25-1 to TRBJ2-5; D is undetermined. Germline V gives CDR1 MGHDK, CDR2 SYGVNS. V was shortened by 4 bases and J by 1 base, with 7 bases between the two germline ends. The CDR3 is 13 residues long.

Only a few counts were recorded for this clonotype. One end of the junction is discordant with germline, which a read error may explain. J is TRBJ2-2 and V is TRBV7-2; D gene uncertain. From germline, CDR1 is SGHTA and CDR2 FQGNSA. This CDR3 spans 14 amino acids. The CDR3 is CAGSSHANTGELFF. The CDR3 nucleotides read TGTGCCGGCAGCTCGCACGCGAACACCGGGGAGCTGTTTTTT.

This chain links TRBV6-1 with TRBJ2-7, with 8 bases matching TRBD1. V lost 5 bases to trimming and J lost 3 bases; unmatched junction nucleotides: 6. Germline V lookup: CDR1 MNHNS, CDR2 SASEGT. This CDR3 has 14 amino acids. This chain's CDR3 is CASSTGGHFYEQYF. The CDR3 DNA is TGTGCCAGCAGTACAGGGGGACATTTCTACGAGCAGTACTTC.